A selection of T cell receptor beta chains follows, all from one sample in a study of cytomegalovirus exposure and HLA in healthy donors. The protocol was immunoSEQ multiplex PCR, while the TCRdb copy is restricted to in-frame clones and leaves out a portion. This table lists around 100,000 clones. The sample taken for sequencing was PBMCs. The receptors shown here come from a man aged 25 to 40 in good health and CMV-seronegative. The conserved cysteine and the conserved F or W are not part of the CDR3 here. A D gene is named only where the DNA matches it firmly.

v_call | d_call | cdr3_aa
TRBV2 | NA | ASRRVDEQY
TRBV20-1 | NA | SVHRDTEAF
TRBV4-2 | TRBD2 | ASSQVAGGSEQF
TRBV28 | TRBD1 | ASSSPPQGAYEQY
TRBV6-5 | NA | AQAPYEQY
TRBV7-8 | TRBD2 | ASSLDIAGGLTDTQY
TRBV19 | NA | ASSIVNSDTGELF
TRBV7-2 | NA | ASSLDFWASSTEAF
TRBV6-1 | NA | ASSSAGRDYGYT
TRBV2 | NA | ASSAGVSQPQH
TRBV20-1 | NA | SAAPGEEQF
TRBV2 | TRBD2 | ASTLGGDTDTQY
TRBV18 | NA | ASSPFFELQGSYNEQF
TRBV5-1 | TRBD1 | ASSVDRGINEQF
TRBV4-1 | NA | ASSQERGSVGNTIY
TRBV9 | TRBD1 | ASSPHGQASNYGYT
TRBV19 | NA | ASSTIPGREKLF
TRBV5-1 | NA | ASSLDRYQETQY
TRBV5-1 | NA | ASSLGRGASTDTQY
TRBV11-2 | NA | ASSFRQAGSEAF
TRBV5-1 | TRBD1 | ASSLQGSGRVQY
TRBV5-1 | NA | ASSPNTGSHGYT
TRBV5-4 | TRBD2 | ASSLGGGGNTGELF
TRBV4-2 | TRBD1 | ASSQGQGRTEAF
TRBV6-5 | NA | ASRPGGNYGYT
TRBV7-2 | TRBD2 | ASSPGTSGASYF
TRBV15 | TRBD1 | ATSRSLRGLYNEQF
TRBV5-1 | NA | ASRLTGSQETQY
TRBV19 | NA | ASSVDRGGTEAF
TRBV27 | TRBD1 | ASSTDREYSEKLF
TRBV5-1 | NA | ASSFPGNEQF
TRBV7-2 | NA | ASNPILSNTEAF
TRBV9 | TRBD1 | ASNRQGATNEKLF
TRBV5-4 | NA | ASSLGGWGYT
TRBV5-1 | NA | ASSLDVANGYT
TRBV4-3 | TRBD1 | ASSRDRGDGYT
TRBV19 | TRBD1 | ASGQVRKPQH
TRBV12-5 | TRBD2 | ASGLGTSGVPFHNEQF
TRBV28 | TRBD1 | ASRDRGYNEQF
TRBV7-2 | NA | ASSFSEARGYT
TRBV4-2 | TRBD2 | ASGGLAGGPETQY
TRBV4-1 | NA | ASSQEVGGGGEKLF
TRBV5-1 | TRBD1 | ASSRRTGGSYEQY
TRBV9 | NA | ASTWERETQY
TRBV29-1 | TRBD1 | SVEGPRGQGVTDTQY
TRBV7-6 | NA | ASSLPGRNYGYT
TRBV7-2 | TRBD1 | ASSRGTEETQY
TRBV11-2 | NA | ASRRLGTANTGELF
TRBV2 | TRBD1 | ASSRETGGRQPQH
TRBV28 | TRBD1 | ASSSTGGARDTEAF
TRBV5-1 | TRBD1 | ASSFSTGGRTEAF
TRBV18 | TRBD1 | ASSPTGTGVNYGYT
TRBV7-3 | TRBD2 | ASSVTRSGGSSNEQF